This T cell receptor beta chain is drawn from a study of blood T cells in healthy people across ages. Notes on the study in general: Possibly, changes in expanded clonotypes were confounded because donor CMV status was unknown. Versus aged donors, long-lived donors had higher diversity and more naive CD4+ cells.

Note on this clonotype: Its antigen is currently unknown.

Primers used in a second PCR of about 6 to 12 cycles were a sample-barcoded 5' primer and a J-beta primer mix. CDR3-containing paired-end reads numbered at least 2.5 million in each sample. TCRdb reanalysed the 5' RACE reads using MiXCR and keeps one entry per CDR3 protein. The sample lists hundreds of thousands of distinct CDR3 sequences, roughly 50% occurring once. V dropped 5 bases and J dropped 16; count of bases not matched to a gene: 19. The germline CDR1 and CDR2 sequences are DFQATT and SNEGSKA (reference sequence). The CDR3 is 15 residues long. This receptor was identified in a man under 40 in good health. This chain joins TRBV20-1 and TRBJ1-6; TRBD1 aligns across 8 bases. The sequencing sample was made of blood. This CDR3 reads CSALTGAAGRYKLHF. CDR3 nucleotides: TGCAGTGCTCTGACAGGGGCAGCCGGAAGATACAAGCTCCACTTT.